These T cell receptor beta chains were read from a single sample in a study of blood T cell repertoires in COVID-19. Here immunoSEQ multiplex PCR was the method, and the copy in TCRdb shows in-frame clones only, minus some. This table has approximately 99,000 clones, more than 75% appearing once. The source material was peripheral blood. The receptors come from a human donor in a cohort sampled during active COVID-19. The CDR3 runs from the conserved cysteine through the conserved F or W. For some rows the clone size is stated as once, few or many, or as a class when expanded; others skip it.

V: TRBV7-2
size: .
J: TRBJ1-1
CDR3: CASSFSSYMNTEAFF

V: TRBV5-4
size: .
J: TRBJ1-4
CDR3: CASSSGTDPTNEKLFF

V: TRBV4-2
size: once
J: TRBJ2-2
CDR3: CASSQENGRLAGATGELFF

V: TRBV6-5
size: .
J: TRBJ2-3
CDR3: CASSHRGDTQYF

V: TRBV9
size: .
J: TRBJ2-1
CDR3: CASTANSTSGLAGGTYNEQFF

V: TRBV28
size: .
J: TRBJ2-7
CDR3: CASSRRPSSYEQYF

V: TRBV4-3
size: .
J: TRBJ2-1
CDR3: CASSRLTSGRGNEQFF

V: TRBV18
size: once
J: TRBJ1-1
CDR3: CASSPLLQGGTEAFF

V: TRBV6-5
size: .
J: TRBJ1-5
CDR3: CASSLGEGGNQPQHF

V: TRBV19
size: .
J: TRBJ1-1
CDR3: CASYPGGGVNTEAFF

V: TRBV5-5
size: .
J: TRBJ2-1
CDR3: CASSLLAGVLNEQFF

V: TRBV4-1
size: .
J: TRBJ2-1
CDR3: CASSPNPSTYNEQFF

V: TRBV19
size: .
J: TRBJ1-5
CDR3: CASSIIRGGNQPQHF

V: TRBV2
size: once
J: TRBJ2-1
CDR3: CASESGQVHNEQFF

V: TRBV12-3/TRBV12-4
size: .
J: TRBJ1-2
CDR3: CASSLRGVGGYTF

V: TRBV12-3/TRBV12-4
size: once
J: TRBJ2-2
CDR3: CASSPQGTGELFF

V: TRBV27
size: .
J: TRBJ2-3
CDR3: CASNSLGDSHDDTQYF